Sequencing of this T cell receptor (beta chain) was carried out in a study of blood T cells in healthy people across ages. Whole-study findings and limits: Changes seen in expanded clonotypes were possibly confounded by donor CMV status left unknown. Estimates drawn from one million T cells were deemed to understate diversity.

Details on this clonotype: Its specificity is not known.

The germline gives CDR1 MNHEY, CDR2 SVGEGT. CDR3 length: 15 amino acids. The V gene end was trimmed by 5 bases and the J gene end by 6 bases; junction bases not matched to a gene: 12. A J-beta primer mix and a sample-barcoded 5' primer were used in a second PCR of about 7 to 12 cycles. A 12-random-nucleotide template-switch adaptor tagged each cDNA molecule. Using its own MiXCR run on the 5' RACE reads, TCRdb lists one record per CDR3 protein. Here the sample spans around 2 million distinct CDR3 sequences, about two fifths being singletons. Every donor provided 9.5 to 10 milliliters of peripheral blood.

The sequence came from a human donor in good health. V is TRBV6-2 or TRBV6-3 and J is TRBJ2-7; 8 positions agree with TRBD2. Specimen: blood. The CDR3 DNA reads as TGTGCCAGCAGTACTCCGGGACTAGGGTTTGTCGAGCAGTACTTC. Translation gives CASSTPGLGFVEQYF.